This TCR beta chain is from a study of Tregs in tolerant kidney transplant recipients (dated by TCRdb to the late 2010s). Regarding the research as a whole: Additional Treg samples were obtained from a 3-day mixed lymphocyte reaction with belatacept, in some cases followed by a roughly five-day donor restimulation, before recipient CD4+CD25+CD127- cells were sorted. TCRbeta repertoire sequencing was used in a few healthy controls to compare several ways of expanding Tregs specific for an allogeneic donor. The study applied TCRbeta sequencing to find donor-specific regulatory T cells before combined kidney and bone marrow transplantation and then followed those same cells after transplant. Antibodies distinguished recipient from donor cells when sorting primary belatacept mixed lymphocyte reaction cultures. Broader findings and caveats from the paper: Biological reproducibility was not examined directly, but technical replication error appeared to be minimal. The study was constrained by small patient numbers, and validation of the findings is required in larger populations and under other immunosuppression protocols. Expanding Tregs with activated donor B cells appeared to identify the most biologically relevant and donor-specific TCRbeta repertoire.

Comment on this clone: This clone's antigen is unknown. There are no base qualities to consult, and no much larger clone falls within one base.

For TCRbeta CDR3 sequencing, genomic DNA from the sorted cells was extracted using the QIAGEN DNeasy Blood and Tissue Kit. High-throughput TCRbeta CDR3 sequencing, including PCR amplification with bias correction and internal controls, was performed commercially through immunoSEQ. From the authors' description of their analysis: Unique productive TCRbeta sequences were defined by CDR3 nucleotide sequence where primers matched, and otherwise by CDR3 amino acid sequence together with Vbeta and Jbeta genes. Sequences were defined as donor-reactive when expanded at least 5-fold in CFSE-low cells versus unstimulated cells and present at a frequency of at least 0.01% in CFSE-low cells. Jensen-Shannon divergence, calculated on the top 100 TCRbeta sequences ranked by frequency, was used to quantify repertoire divergence. For samples with multiple sequencing runs, sorting error was corrected separately for each run before the runs were pooled. TCRdb limited this immuneACCESS table to in-frame rearrangements with V and J called. A share of clones is missing; checked studies link under half to unresolved V genes, and the rest is unexplained. That table furnishes V, J and clone size, whereas the DNA furnished D and trimming. In all, the sample holds about 31,000 clones, and about 79% of those were seen once. 2% to 2.5% of the sample is in the top ten clones.

Including cysteine and phenylalanine, the CDR3 has 15 amino acids. Only the CDR3 DNA is retained, 45 bases long and in frame from the first base. The V end gives up 10 bases and the J end 3 bases, leaving 12 bases in the junction not matched to a gene. The germline V gene provides CDR1 MNHEY and CDR2 SVGAGI. Blood from healthy controls was obtained either as purchased buffy coats or from healthy volunteers. Healthy control blood was processed by Ficoll density gradient to PBMCs and cryopreserved; patient PBMCs were collected before and after transplant. Material: Tregs from blood cultured with allogeneic cells. This receptor was taken from a human donor in good health. The V gene is TRBV6-5 and the J gene is TRBJ2-3; 8 junctional bases match TRBD1. The nucleotide sequence is given as TGTGCCACACAACCCAGGGGGCTGAGGACAGATACGCAGTATTTT. Its protein product is CATQPRGLRTDTQYF.